One sample yielded the 14 T cell receptor beta chains listed below, sequenced in a study of T cells in Graves' hyperthyroidism and ophthalmopathy. Researchers amplified the TCR beta CDR3 regions from RNA transcripts. TCR CDR3 underwent first-round RT-PCR with the HTBI primer set. From the multiplex PCR reads, TCRdb called clonotypes with MiXCR, one entry per CDR3 protein. The sample has hundreds of thousands of distinct CDR3 sequences, roughly 45% seen once. The sample was peripheral blood or thyroid tissue (not recorded which). The origin of the receptors is an adult man with Graves' disease, either hyperthyroidism or ophthalmopathy (not recorded which).

The genes are TRBV15 and TRBJ2-1, with no clear D. Germline-derived CDR1 and CDR2 are LNHNV and YYDKDF (reference sequence). The CDR3 loop spans 15 amino acids. Trimming shortened V by 6 bases and J by 0 bases, and 12 bases separated the two germline ends. The CDR3 nucleotides are TGTGCCACCAGTTTCTTGGCTAGCTCCTACAATGAGCAGTTCTTC. It specifies CATSFLASSYNEQFF.

This clonotype was detected a few times. V usage is TRBV7-8 and J usage is TRBJ1-2, with TRBD1 matching over 7 bases. J was trimmed by 2 bases and V by 5 bases; bases with no gene match: 5. The CDR3 runs to 14 residues. CDR1 and CDR2 (germline): SGHVS, FQNEAQ. The DNA of the CDR3 is TGTGCCAGCAGCCCGTCGACAGGGAACTATGGCTACACCTTC. Residues: CASSPSTGNYGYTF.

V and J are TRBV11-1 and TRBJ2-7; D is possibly TRBD1 or TRBD2 (5 bases each). The CDR3 totals 13 residues. Germline CDR1 reads SGHAT; CDR2 reads FQDESV (reference sequence). Trimming left V 8 bases short and J 0 bases short, with 11 bases between. In DNA form, the CDR3 reads TGTGCCAGCCCCTGGGGGAACTCCTACGAGCAGTACTTC. Protein: CASPWGNSYEQYF.

The V call is TRBV20-1, the J call TRBJ2-7; 7 bases agree with TRBD1. Germline V gene data show CDR1 as DFQATT and CDR2 as SNEGSKA (reference sequence). The CDR3 covers 15 residues. The V and J ends lost 4 bases and 4 bases, in that order; junction bases with no gene match: 13. Here the CDR3 reads CSATSARDRLYEQYF. The CDR3 DNA is TGCAGTGCTACGTCCGCTCGGGACAGACTTTACGAGCAGTACTTC.

The chain is built from TRBV16 and TRBJ2-5, with no clear D. CDR3 length equals 13 residues. The germline CDR1 and CDR2 sequences are KGHSY and FQNENV. The V end was cut by 4 bases, the J end by 5 bases, with 11 bases between. In DNA form, the CDR3 reads TGTGCCAGCAGCCCGGTCCCGTACGAGACCCAGTACTTC. Its translation: CASSPVPYETQYF.

The chain uses TRBV19 and TRBJ1-5; a possible D gene is TRBD1 (5 bases). The CDR3 spans 17 residues. V lost 0 bases to trimming and J lost 2 bases, with 14 bases between them. Per the germline V gene, CDR1 is LNHDA and CDR2 is SQIVND (reference sequence). DNA of the CDR3: TGTGCCAGTAGTATAGATTGGGGGGAATTCGGCAATCAGCCCCAGCATTTT. Translating gives CASSIDWGEFGNQPQHF.

CDR3 nucleotide sequence: TGTGCCAGCACCGGGGTTTGGAACACTGAAGCTTTCTTT. Its translation: CASTGVWNTEAFF. This sequence joins TRBV2 and TRBJ1-1; D call uncertain. The CDR3 length is 13 residues. With 7 bases removed from V and 1 base from J, the gap between germline ends came to 10 bases. Germline-derived CDR1 and CDR2 are SNHLY and FYNNEI.

Details on this clonotype: At one boundary the junction diverges from the germline segment, which might be a read error. V usage is TRBV19 and J usage is TRBJ1-3; D unresolved. The CDR3 totals 15 residues. Per the germline V gene, CDR1 is LNHDA and CDR2 is SQIVND (reference sequence). Here the CDR3 DNA reads TGTGTCAGTAGTATTCGGGCTTCCTCTGGAAACACCATATATTTT. Amino acid sequence: CVSSIRASSGNTIYF.

The chain couples TRBV20-1 to TRBJ1-4; D remains ambiguous. Deletions cut 6 bases from V and 7 bases from J, with 12 bases between. Looked up from germline, CDR1 is DFQATT and CDR2 is SNEGSKA (reference sequence). This CDR3 is built from 12 residues. CDR3 sequence: CSASTSLEKLFF. The CDR3 DNA is TGCAGTGCAAGTACCTCCCTTGAAAAACTGTTTTTT.

A word on this clonotype: A read error is possible here, since a much larger clone lies one base away. This chain joins TRBV29-1 and TRBJ1-2; no clear D gene. Germline V gene lookup returns CDR1 SQVTM and CDR2 ANQGSEA. Trimming left V 7 bases short and J 4 bases short, with 10 bases between. CDR3 length equals 11 residues. CDR3 amino acids: CSEKGPYGYTF. For the CDR3, the DNA is TGCAGCGAGAAGGGCCCCTATGGCTACACCTTC.

On this clonotype itself: A much larger clone sits a single nucleotide away, making a read error possible. The chain uses TRBV29-1 and TRBJ1-5; no clear D. The CDR3 loop spans 10 amino acids. Germline V gene lookup returns CDR1 SQVTM and CDR2 ANQGSEA. The CDR3 here is CTQSNQPQHF. The CDR3 DNA is TGCACCCAGTCCAATCAGCCCCAGCATTTT.

CDR3 nucleotides: TGTGCCAGCAGCCCCGAAACAGGGGGCCACACTGAAGCTTTCTTT. Its protein product is CASSPETGGHTEAFF. This rearrangement joins TRBV7-9 to TRBJ1-1, with 9 bases that match TRBD1. V was clipped by 5 bases and J by 3 bases; unmatched bases: 7. The length of the CDR3 is 15 residues. The V gene's germline CDR1 is SEHNR and CDR2 FQNEAQ (reference sequence).

This sequence joins TRBV6-5 and TRBJ1-1; TRBD1 might be the D (6 bases). The CDR3 totals 16 residues. V gave up 6 bases and J gave up 0 bases, with 17 bases separating them. Per germline, CDR1 MNHEY and CDR2 SVGAGI. The CDR3 is CASRRTVSAMNTEAFF. As DNA, the CDR3 is TGTGCCAGCAGGCGGACAGTTTCGGCTATGAACACTGAAGCTTTCTTT.

This clonotype was observed a handful of times. The V call is TRBV19, the J call TRBJ1-1; no reliable D call. Germline V gene data show CDR1 as LNHDA and CDR2 as SQIVND (reference sequence). The CDR3 runs to 14 residues. V was shortened by 7 bases and J by 0 bases, with 12 bases between the two germline ends. The CDR3 reads CASTAGAMNTEAFF. The CDR3 nucleotides read TGTGCCAGTACAGCAGGAGCCATGAACACTGAAGCTTTCTTT. The complete variable domain, with remaining parts taken from reference TRBV19 and TRBJ1-1, reads DGGITQSPKYLFRKEGQNVTLSCEQNLNHDAMYWYRQDPGQGLRLIYYSQIVNDFQKGDIAEGYSVSREKKESFPLTVTSAQKNPTAFYLCASTAGAMNTEAFFGQGTRLTVV.